This T cell receptor beta chain was found in a study of cytomegalovirus exposure and HLA in healthy donors. TCRdb's table, derived via immunoSEQ multiplex PCR, lists solely in-frame clones and lacks some. The data hold 200,000 to 250,000 clones, with more than 75% observed a single time. Sequencing input: PBMCs. This clonotype was obtained from a woman younger than 35 in good health and CMV-seropositive.

The CDR3 nucleotides are TGTGCCAGCAGCTTAGTTCTAGTCTACAATGAGCAGTTCTTC. Encoded protein: CASSLVLVYNEQFF. The gene calls are TRBV7-9 and TRBJ2-1, with D hard to call. Trimming removed 1 base at V and 3 bases at J, with 7 bases between. The CDR3 has 14 residues. Germline loops: CDR1 SEHNR, CDR2 FQNEAQ (reference sequence).